This is a list of T cell receptor beta chains from one sample in a study of regulatory T cells in long-lasting Graves disease. TCRdb used MiXCR to reprocess the multiplex PCR reads, holding one entry per CDR3 protein. The profile shows around 460,000 distinct CDR3 sequences, 14% of them singletons. Another study also made use of these data, one on T cells in Graves' hyperthyroidism and ophthalmopathy.

This sample comprised peripheral blood mononuclear cells (PBMCs), obtained at new diagnosis, from a patient treated with antithyroid drugs. These receptors all stem from a woman in her 50s with Graves disease. Both conserved end residues are part of each CDR3.

15	TRBV7-8	CASSKIPGQVSEAFF
16	TRBV5-4	CASSSHEGVITDTQYF
12	TRBV5-8	CASSTTTPEQFF
15	TRBV28	CASSLPVSMNTEAFF
16	TRBV28	CASSLWSASGSYEQYF
15	TRBV24-1	CATTGGVGGDNEQFF
14	TRBV20-1	CSARDGSWGYEQYF
17	TRBV7-9	CASSYLSRPGQGYEQYF
15	TRBV5-1	CASSWGTGGGNEQFF
15	TRBV10-2	CASSAGDRGRETQYF
15	TRBV6-5	CASSYSGSGTDTQYF
14	TRBV7-8	CASSYRKNNEKLFF
13	TRBV6-1	CASSSGTPYEQYF
11	TRBV5-6	CASSLGRRSVF
15	TRBV20-1	CSARASGKVPYEQYF
15	TRBV5-1	CASSWSSGNTGELFF
15	TRBV9	CASSDDRGRSGELFF
13	TRBV5-5	CASSPRTAHEAFF
13	TRBV7-3	CASSFGSTGELFF
15	TRBV14	CASSQSSAWDNEQFF
13	TRBV7-9	CASSPRTHNEQFF
12	TRBV3-1	CASSQEYQGPFF
13	TRBV3-1	CASSQQRDQPQHF
17	TRBV28	CASSLGVPGTGDDEQYF
12	TRBV20-1	CSVGTGISEQYF
14	TRBV6-1	CASSRQGPNEKLFF
14	TRBV11-2	CASSLVASGYEQYF
15	TRBV7-9	CASSSTGEPLGKLFF
16	TRBV6-5	CASSYTANSYNSPLHF